This record covers a single T cell receptor beta chain. The data belong to a study of control samples from healthy donors and cancer patients. Per germline, CDR1 KGHSH and CDR2 LQKENI. CDR3 size: 16 residues. Trimming removed 1 base from V and 3 bases from J; junction bases left unmatched: 6. The repertoire was sequenced with immunoSEQ multiplex PCR; TCRdb's copy has only in-frame clones and lacks some. The top ten hold approximately 3% of the sample, which has 70,000 to 75,000 clones, about 95% seen once. The chain recombines TRBV18 with TRBJ2-5, with TRBD1 matching over 9 bases. The sequencing input was blood. The TCR originated in a woman in her twenties or thirties in good health. The CDR3 region is CASSPRSGTGKETQYF. The CDR3 coding sequence is TGTGCCAGCTCACCACGGTCCGGGACAGGGAAAGAGACCCAGTACTTC.